The rows below give T cell receptor beta chains drawn from one sample of a study of T cells after yellow fever vaccination. MiXCR, applied by TCRdb to the 5' RACE reads, yields one record per CDR3 protein. Here the sample spans 300,000 to 400,000 distinct CDR3 sequences, roughly 10% being singletons. The sample in question was CD4+ T cells sorted from PBMCs, obtained 45 days after the yellow fever booster vaccination. The receptors come from a young man who received the YFV17D yellow fever vaccine. The CDR3 runs from the conserved cysteine through the conserved F or W. Each record gives: V gene, J gene, clone size, D gene, CDR3 protein, CDR3 DNA. D genes are given only for firm matches. Rows may omit the clone size; those that give it use once, few, many or a size class.

v_gene: TRBV14
j_gene: TRBJ2-3
abundance: NA
d_gene: TRBD2
CDR3aa: CASSQLLGTSGPGGTDTQYF
CDR3nt: TGTGCCAGCAGCCAACTACTCGGGACTAGCGGCCCGGGGGGCACAGATACGCAGTATTTT

v_gene: TRBV5-1
j_gene: TRBJ1-1
abundance: many
d_gene: NA
CDR3aa: CASSLAGGLRGGNTEAFF
CDR3nt: TGCGCCAGCAGCTTGGCCGGAGGCCTTAGAGGGGGAAACACTGAAGCTTTCTTT

v_gene: TRBV24-1
j_gene: TRBJ1-1
abundance: NA
d_gene: NA
CDR3aa: CATSDFRDSNTEAFF
CDR3nt: TGTGCCACCAGTGACTTCCGGGATTCGAACACTGAAGCTTTCTTT

v_gene: TRBV5-1
j_gene: TRBJ1-2
abundance: many
d_gene: NA
CDR3aa: CASSLDRGRDGYTF
CDR3nt: TGCGCCAGCAGCTTGGACCGGGGGAGGGATGGCTACACCTTC

v_gene: TRBV5-1
j_gene: TRBJ1-6
abundance: NA
d_gene: TRBD1
CDR3aa: CASSLGDRNNSPLHF
CDR3nt: TGCGCCAGCAGCTTGGGGGACAGGAATAATTCACCCCTCCACTTT

v_gene: TRBV7-6
j_gene: TRBJ1-1
abundance: many
d_gene: NA
CDR3aa: CASSSTVPPYWAFF
CDR3nt: TGTGCCAGCAGCTCAACCGTCCCTCCTTATTGGGCTTTCTTT

v_gene: TRBV7-9
j_gene: TRBJ2-5
abundance: many
d_gene: NA
CDR3aa: CASSRTHQETQYF
CDR3nt: TGTGCCAGCAGCAGGACTCACCAAGAGACCCAGTACTTC

v_gene: TRBV5-1
j_gene: TRBJ1-4
abundance: NA
d_gene: TRBD1
CDR3aa: CASSSGQRNEKLFF
CDR3nt: TGCGCCAGCAGCTCGGGACAGCGTAATGAAAAACTGTTTTTT

v_gene: TRBV7-2
j_gene: TRBJ1-3
abundance: few
d_gene: NA
CDR3aa: CASSLAPNTGNTIYF
CDR3nt: TGTGCCAGCAGCTTAGCCCCGAACACGGGAAACACCATATATTTT

v_gene: TRBV20-1
j_gene: TRBJ2-7
abundance: many
d_gene: TRBD2
CDR3aa: CSATGGLYEQYF
CDR3nt: TGCAGTGCTACGGGGGGGCTCTACGAGCAGTACTTC

v_gene: TRBV20-1
j_gene: TRBJ2-5
abundance: NA
d_gene: TRBD1
CDR3aa: CSARPRTGQETQYF
CDR3nt: TGCAGTGCTCGACCTCGGACAGGACAAGAGACCCAGTACTTC

v_gene: TRBV24-1
j_gene: TRBJ2-2
abundance: NA
d_gene: TRBD1
CDR3aa: CATSDLQMVGGTDTGELFF
CDR3nt: TGTGCCACCAGTGATTTGCAAATGGTAGGGGGCACGGACACCGGGGAGCTGTTTTTT

v_gene: TRBV6-5
j_gene: TRBJ2-1
abundance: NA
d_gene: NA
CDR3aa: CASSYSLSRGPNNEQFF
CDR3nt: TGTGCCAGCAGTTACTCGTTGTCGCGGGGGCCAAACAATGAGCAGTTCTTC

v_gene: TRBV30
j_gene: TRBJ2-1
abundance: few
d_gene: NA
CDR3aa: CAWSEDQLEQFF
CDR3nt: TGTGCCTGGAGTGAGGACCAACTGGAGCAGTTCTTC

v_gene: TRBV19
j_gene: TRBJ1-2
abundance: NA
d_gene: TRBD1
CDR3aa: CASSIGGSGTDIGYTF
CDR3nt: TGTGCCAGTAGTATAGGTGGCTCCGGGACAGATATCGGCTACACCTTC

v_gene: TRBV5-4
j_gene: TRBJ2-7
abundance: few
d_gene: NA
CDR3aa: CASSLRPGHEQYF
CDR3nt: TGTGCCAGCAGCTTGCGCCCGGGCCACGAGCAGTACTTC

v_gene: TRBV6-5
j_gene: TRBJ1-1
abundance: many
d_gene: NA
CDR3aa: CASRGETEAFF
CDR3nt: TGTGCCAGCAGAGGGGAGACTGAAGCTTTCTTT

v_gene: TRBV5-1
j_gene: TRBJ2-1
abundance: NA
d_gene: TRBD2
CDR3aa: CASSLRLAGNEQFF
CDR3nt: TGCGCCAGCAGCTTGAGACTAGCGGGAAATGAGCAGTTCTTC

v_gene: TRBV7-9
j_gene: TRBJ2-2
abundance: few
d_gene: NA
CDR3aa: CASKRGVPNTGELFF
CDR3nt: TGTGCCAGCAAACGCGGCGTACCGAACACCGGGGAGCTGTTTTTT

v_gene: TRBV5-1
j_gene: TRBJ1-6
abundance: NA
d_gene: NA
CDR3aa: CASTPNPGNSPLHF
CDR3nt: TGCGCCAGCACCCCGAACCCAGGGAATTCACCCCTCCACTTT

v_gene: TRBV10-3
j_gene: TRBJ1-5
abundance: NA
d_gene: TRBD1
CDR3aa: CAISAGQGAGQPQHF
CDR3nt: TGTGCCATCAGTGCCGGACAGGGGGCCGGGCAGCCCCAGCATTTT

v_gene: TRBV4-3
j_gene: TRBJ2-2
abundance: NA
d_gene: NA
CDR3aa: CASSQDFAGELFF
CDR3nt: TGCGCCAGCAGCCAAGATTTTGCCGGGGAGCTGTTTTTT

v_gene: TRBV11-2
j_gene: TRBJ1-2
abundance: NA
d_gene: NA
CDR3aa: CASRRIGAHYGYTF
CDR3nt: TGTGCCAGCAGGCGAATCGGGGCACACTATGGCTACACCTTC

v_gene: TRBV5-1
j_gene: TRBJ2-5
abundance: NA
d_gene: NA
CDR3aa: CASSSGTALSVRETQYF
CDR3nt: TGCGCCAGCAGCTCGGGGACCGCTCTGTCGGTTAGGGAGACCCAGTACTTC

v_gene: TRBV4-2
j_gene: TRBJ2-1
abundance: few
d_gene: NA
CDR3aa: CASSQDGGADEQFF
CDR3nt: TGTGCCAGCAGCCAAGATGGGGGGGCCGATGAGCAGTTCTTC

v_gene: TRBV6-2/TRBV6-3
j_gene: TRBJ2-1
abundance: few
d_gene: NA
CDR3aa: CASSRRANEQFF
CDR3nt: TGTGCCAGCAGCCGCCGGGCGAATGAGCAGTTCTTC

v_gene: TRBV27
j_gene: TRBJ1-2
abundance: NA
d_gene: TRBD1
CDR3aa: CASRSLLRDRANYGYTF
CDR3nt: TGTGCCAGCAGGAGTTTACTCCGAGACAGGGCTAACTATGGCTACACCTTC

v_gene: TRBV5-1
j_gene: TRBJ2-7
abundance: NA
d_gene: NA
CDR3aa: CASSLGGAAAEQYF
CDR3nt: TGCGCCAGCAGCTTGGGGGGCGCCGCAGCCGAGCAGTACTTC

v_gene: TRBV3-1
j_gene: TRBJ2-7
abundance: NA
d_gene: TRBD1
CDR3aa: CASSRSPGQSSYEQYF
CDR3nt: TGTGCCAGCAGCCGGTCCCCGGGACAGAGCTCCTACGAGCAGTACTTC

v_gene: TRBV27
j_gene: TRBJ2-3
abundance: few
d_gene: NA
CDR3aa: CASAFAPTTSTDTQYF
CDR3nt: TGTGCCAGCGCGTTCGCGCCAACGACTAGCACAGATACGCAGTATTTT

v_gene: TRBV18
j_gene: TRBJ2-5
abundance: NA
d_gene: NA
CDR3aa: CASSPGPKETQYF
CDR3nt: TGTGCCAGCTCACCAGGGCCGAAGGAGACCCAGTACTTC

v_gene: TRBV19
j_gene: TRBJ2-3
abundance: many
d_gene: NA
CDR3aa: CASSKGRSQGGITDTQYF
CDR3nt: TGTGCCAGTAGTAAGGGCCGCTCCCAGGGGGGGATCACAGATACGCAGTATTTT

v_gene: TRBV5-1
j_gene: TRBJ2-3
abundance: few
d_gene: NA
CDR3aa: CASRTWWGFTDTQYF
CDR3nt: TGCGCCAGCCGCACTTGGTGGGGGTTCACAGATACGCAGTATTTT

v_gene: TRBV2
j_gene: TRBJ2-2
abundance: few
d_gene: TRBD2
CDR3aa: CARGLANGELFF
CDR3nt: TGTGCCAGAGGACTAGCGAACGGGGAGCTGTTTTTT

v_gene: TRBV12-3/TRBV12-4
j_gene: TRBJ1-1
abundance: NA
d_gene: TRBD1
CDR3aa: CASSLAGGTARGTFF
CDR3nt: TGTGCCAGCAGTTTAGCCGGGGGGACAGCACGAGGGACTTTCTTT

v_gene: TRBV4-3
j_gene: TRBJ2-3
abundance: many
d_gene: NA
CDR3aa: CASSLTLRRGTDTQYF
CDR3nt: TGCGCCAGCAGCCTCACGCTGAGGCGGGGCACAGATACGCAGTATTTT

v_gene: TRBV6-2/TRBV6-3
j_gene: TRBJ2-3
abundance: many
d_gene: NA
CDR3aa: CASSRDSTDTQYF
CDR3nt: TGCGCCAGCAGCCGGGACAGCACAGATACGCAGTATTTT

v_gene: TRBV5-1
j_gene: TRBJ1-2
abundance: few
d_gene: NA
CDR3aa: CASTQGPWDYGYTF
CDR3nt: TGCGCCAGTACCCAGGGGCCATGGGACTATGGCTACACCTTC

v_gene: TRBV7-9
j_gene: TRBJ1-2
abundance: NA
d_gene: NA
CDR3aa: CASSRRFGVASHGYTF
CDR3nt: TGTGCCAGCAGCCGACGTTTTGGTGTCGCGTCGCATGGCTACACCTTC